One sample yielded the 15 T cell receptor beta chains listed below, sequenced in a study of cytomegalovirus exposure and HLA in healthy donors. Primers for the PCR totalled 60 Vbeta and 13 Jbeta. Sequencing was performed with immunoSEQ multiplex PCR; in TCRdb, only in-frame clones are kept and a portion is missing. The sample carries about 190,000 clones, 75% to 90% recorded once. The material sequenced was PBMCs. The receptors here all came from a boy aged 2 to 10 in good health and CMV-seronegative.

V and J are TRBV29-1 and TRBJ2-1, with 8 bases lining up with TRBD2. Germline V CDR1 and CDR2: SQVTM, ANQGSEA. Germline trimming cut 7 bases from V and 9 bases from J; bases unmatched to any gene: 5. The CDR3 is made up of 11 amino acids. The CDR3 protein is CSAGTSREQFF. CDR3 DNA sequence: TGCAGCGCCGGGACTAGTCGTGAGCAGTTCTTC.

J is TRBJ2-1 and V is TRBV19, with 8 bases aligning to TRBD1. The CDR3 runs to 14 residues. Germline V CDR1 and CDR2: LNHDA, SQIVND (reference sequence). Trimming cost V 8 bases and J 2 bases; bases outside gene matches: 5. CDR3 coding DNA: TGTGCCAGTTATACAGGGGGGCCCTACAATGAGCAGTTCTTC. It translates to CASYTGGPYNEQFF.

This chain links TRBV6-6 with TRBJ1-1; 10 bases agree with TRBD1. The CDR3 is 14 amino acids. Germline-derived CDR1 and CDR2 are MNHNY and SVGAGI (reference sequence). The V gene end was trimmed by 5 bases and the J gene end by 7 bases; junction bases not matched to a gene: 7. CDR3 in DNA: TGTGCCAGCAGTAATGACAGGGGGCGGGGTGAAGCTTTCTTT. Encoded protein: CASSNDRGRGEAFF.

The sample holds a few counts of this clone. The chain employs TRBV5-6 and TRBJ1-4; unclear D gene. The V and J ends lost 5 bases and 8 bases respectively, with 13 bases between them. The CDR3 is 13 amino acids. The germline V gene has CDR1 SGHDT and CDR2 YYEEEE. The CDR3 sequence: CASSYGPGEKLFF. The DNA of the CDR3 is TGTGCCAGCAGTTACGGGCCGGGAGAAAAACTGTTTTTT.

This clone was counted a few times. The chain has TRBV7-9 and TRBJ2-3; 12 bases agree with TRBD2. The V gene end was trimmed by 7 bases and the J gene end by 0 bases; junction bases not matched to a gene: 5. In germline, CDR1 is SEHNR, CDR2 FQNEAQ (reference sequence). The CDR3 is 16 residues long. DNA of the CDR3: TGTGCCAGCAACCTAGCGGGAGGGATTAGCACAGATACGCAGTATTTT. This sequence encodes CASNLAGGISTDTQYF. Full variable domain (remainder filled in from reference TRBV7-9 and TRBJ2-3): DTGVSQNPRHKITKRGQNVTFRCDPISEHNRLYWYRQTLGQGPEFLTYFQNEAQLEKSRLLSDRFSAERPKGSFSTLEIQRTEQGDSAMYLCASNLAGGISTDTQYFGPGTRLTVL.

The V call is TRBV5-1, the J call TRBJ2-2, with 7 bases lining up with TRBD1. Germline assignment: CDR1 SGHRS and CDR2 YFSETQ. This CDR3 contains 14 residues. The junction had 5 bases not matched to a gene; V was cut back by 6 bases and J by 3 bases. CDR3 sequence: CASNRDSYTGELFF. The CDR3 DNA sequence: TGCGCCAGCAACCGGGACAGTTACACCGGGGAGCTGTTTTTT.

The chain joins TRBV25-1 to TRBJ2-1, with 7 bases matching TRBD2. Per germline, CDR1 MGHDK and CDR2 SYGVNS. V was clipped by 3 bases and J by 7 bases; unmatched bases: 12. The CDR3 spans 16 residues. The CDR3 bases are TGTGCCAGCAGTGAGGCTAGCGGATCTACAATGAATGAGCAGTTCTTC. It codes for CASSEASGSTMNEQFF. Looking up the rest from reference TRBV25-1 and TRBJ2-1 gives the full variable domain: EADIYQTPRYLVIGTGKKITLECSQTMGHDKMYWYQQDPGMELHLIHYSYGVNSTEKGDLSSESTVSRIRTEHFPLTLESARPSHTSQYLCASSEASGSTMNEQFFGPGTRLTVL.

This CDR3 is CASSLQGANTDTQYF. In DNA form, the CDR3 reads TGTGCCAGCAGCTTACAGGGGGCCAACACAGATACGCAGTATTTT. V usage is TRBV11-2 and J usage is TRBJ2-3, with 8 bases identical to TRBD1. This CDR3 contains 15 residues. The V and J ends lost 2 bases and 2 bases, in that order; junction bases with no gene match: 3. Germline V gene sequence: CDR1 SGHAT, CDR2 FQNNGV.

The chain is built from TRBV11-1 and TRBJ1-5; TRBD1 aligns across 7 bases. The germline CDR1 and CDR2 sequences are SGHAT and FQDESV (reference sequence). V shed 6 bases and J 5 bases; nucleotides not matched to a gene: 4. This CDR3 contains 13 residues. The CDR3 region is CASSFDRDQPQHF. The CDR3 bases are TGTGCCAGCAGTTTTGACAGGGATCAGCCCCAGCATTTT.

The V call is TRBV15, the J call TRBJ2-5, with 10 positions matching TRBD2. The germline V gene has CDR1 LNHNV and CDR2 YYDKDF (reference sequence). V was clipped by 0 bases and J by 3 bases; unmatched bases: 7. The CDR3 extends over 17 amino acids. As DNA, the CDR3 is TGTGCCACCAGCAGAGACCCGGGACTAGCGAGTAAAGAGACCCAGTACTTC. Protein: CATSRDPGLASKETQYF.

The chain employs TRBV5-1 and TRBJ2-1, with TRBD2 matching 8 bases. The CDR3 is 14 residues long. Germline CDR1 is SGHRS and CDR2 is YFSETQ. V dropped 0 bases and J dropped 6; count of bases not matched to a gene: 2. This CDR3 is CASSLAGGPNEQFF. The CDR3 bases are TGCGCCAGCAGCTTGGCGGGAGGGCCCAATGAGCAGTTCTTC.

The CDR3 sequence is CASSQELPGTGGSEDEQYF. CDR3 in DNA: TGCGCCAGCAGCCAAGAACTCCCCGGGACAGGGGGATCTGAAGACGAGCAGTACTTC. The rearrangement uses TRBV4-3 and TRBJ2-7, with 11 nucleotides matching TRBD1. The ends lost 0 bases at V and 5 bases at J; junction bases unmatched: 15. Germline V gives CDR1 LGHNA, CDR2 YSLEER. CDR3 length: 19 residues.

This clone occurred a few times. This chain's CDR3 is CAISESSWETQYF. The CDR3 DNA is TGTGCCATCAGTGAGAGTAGTTGGGAGACCCAGTACTTC. J is TRBJ2-5 and V is TRBV10-3; no firm D call. CDR3 size: 13 residues. Trimming removed 2 bases at V and 5 bases at J, with 9 bases between. Germline assignment: CDR1 ENHRY and CDR2 SYGVKD.

The chain has TRBV27 and TRBJ2-1; weak D call: TRBD1 (6 bases). This CDR3 contains 12 residues. The V end was cut by 4 bases, the J end by 7 bases, with 8 bases between. Per germline, CDR1 MNHEY and CDR2 SMNVEV (reference sequence). Written as DNA, the CDR3 is TGTGCCAGCAGTTCCACAGGGAATGAGCAGTTCTTC. Amino acid sequence: CASSSTGNEQFF.

The table lists this clone with a few counts. The chain couples TRBV21-1 to TRBJ1-5. TRBV21-1 is classified as a pseudogene. This CDR3 comprises 12 residues. CDR3 in DNA: TGTGCCAGCAGCAAGGAGCCCTCGGCCCAGCATTTT. It yields the protein CASSKEPSAQHF.